This is a list of T cell receptor beta chains from one sample in a study of blood T cell repertoires in COVID-19. Repertoires were generated with immunoSEQ multiplex PCR, while TCRdb's copy carries only in-frame clones and drops some. This sample yields about 210,000 clones, of which around 85% are seen a single time; 0.95% belongs to the top ten. Sequenced sample: peripheral blood. All receptors come from a man aged 55-75 years with COVID-19, enrolled during active disease. CDR3s include the opening cysteine and the closing phenylalanine or tryptophan. Size tells how often a clone was seen (once, few, many) or the class of an expanded clone, and some rows leave it out.

>TRBJ2-7|16|.|TRBV4-2
CASSQDGGGIAYEQYF
>TRBJ2-7|12|once|TRBV10-1
CASSHSSYEQYF
>TRBJ1-5|15|.|TRBV19
CASSGTGGGSQPQHF
>TRBJ1-6|16|.|TRBV5-4
CASSSRGQGGLSPLHF
>TRBJ1-4|14|few|TRBV28
CASSFRGRDEKLFF
>TRBJ1-6|14|.|TRBV6-5
CASSYGTGNSPLHF
>TRBJ2-2|15|once|TRBV9
CASSVVGSNTGELFF
>TRBJ2-2|16|.|TRBV27
CASRRNRGLVTGELFF
>TRBJ1-2|16|.|TRBV6-1
CASSEFHTGMIYGYTF
>TRBJ2-1|12|once|TRBV7-8
CASSLDEGEQFF
>TRBJ1-1|13|.|TRBV11-2
CASSPGHGDEAFF
>TRBJ2-1|13|few|TRBV10-3
CAISDGGRNEQFF
>TRBJ2-7|13|.|TRBV6-4
CASSDDSRDEQYF
>TRBJ2-7|16|once|TRBV11-2
CASSISTSGFSYEQYF
>TRBJ1-1|12|.|TRBV15
CATSRDGAEAFF
>TRBJ2-1|13|.|TRBV7-3
CASSFGTSDEQFF
>TRBJ2-1|14|.|TRBV7-2
CASSLDRGYLGQFF
>TRBJ1-1|15|.|TRBV4-3
CASSQDLWGGAEAFF
>TRBJ1-6|14|.|TRBV2
CASSERAPNSPLHF
>TRBJ1-5|15|.|TRBV6-5
CASSLGRNSNQPQHF
>TRBJ2-4|14|.|TRBV3-1/TRBV3-2
CASSRRENKNIQYF
>TRBJ2-3|12|.|TRBV11-2
CASSARGYTQYF
>TRBJ2-2|15|.|TRBV7-2
CASSVATGTTGELFF
>TRBJ2-7|15|.|TRBV7-2
CASSLRVSTGYEQYF
>TRBJ1-2|15|.|TRBV5-6
CASSLATGGANGYTF
>TRBJ1-3|14|.|TRBV5-1
CASSLGQGKNTIYF
>TRBJ1-1|14|.|TRBV28
CASSKQGLNTEAFF
>TRBJ1-2|14|.|TRBV19
CASSPGQGWNGYTF
>TRBJ2-3|13|.|TRBV10-1
CASSRSRTDTQYF
>TRBJ1-6|16|.|TRBV5-4
CASSLDPGRFNSPLHF
>TRBJ2-5|13|.|TRBV9
CASSVAQEETQYF
>TRBJ1-2|13|.|TRBV2
CASSRQTNYGYTF
>TRBJ1-4|13|.|TRBV6-5
CASILSIHEKLFF
>TRBJ2-3|16|.|TRBV6-6
CASSYPRLASTDTQYF
>TRBJ2-1|13|once|TRBV5-1
CASRPLTREEQFF
>TRBJ2-2|15|.|TRBV5-1
CASSSGQTNTGELFF
>TRBJ2-5|15|.|TRBV4-1
CASSRPGQVVETQYF
>TRBJ2-1|14|.|TRBV5-4
CANPRRDRYNEQFF
>TRBJ1-2|15|once|TRBV5-1
CASSLARQGADGYTF
>TRBJ1-6|12|.|TRBV7-2
CASSHLESPLHF
>TRBJ1-1|14|.|TRBV18
CASSPGQGHTEAFF
>TRBJ2-1|16|.|TRBV5-8
CASSSSGLAGVNEQFF
>TRBJ1-6|14|.|TRBV7-9
CASSLEGGYSPLHF
>TRBJ2-2|15|few|TRBV9
CASSVGQRNTGELFF
>TRBJ1-5|13|few|TRBV27
CACGGGLRQPQHF
>TRBJ2-7|13|.|TRBV12-3/TRBV12-4
CASKDILGYEQYF
>TRBJ2-3|15|.|TRBV5-1
CASSLRTGSTDTQYF
>TRBJ2-7|17|.|TRBV7-9
CASSLTKREGLRSEQYF
>TRBJ1-1|14|.|TRBV18
CASSPRTGGTEAFF
>TRBJ2-7|13|.|TRBV27
CASSLRGSYEQYF
>TRBJ2-1|13|.|TRBV5-4
CASSLNIPSDRIF
>TRBJ1-1|14|.|TRBV20-1
CSASPGQMNTEAFF
>TRBJ1-1|13|.|TRBV6-5
CASSRQGGTEAFF